These 10 T cell receptor beta chains came from one sample sequenced in a study of T cells in tuberculosis. Clones were read by immunoSEQ multiplex PCR, and TCRdb kept only the in-frame ones, dropping some. Of roughly 34,000 clones in the sample, nearly 97% were seen once. Sample: PBMCs. The receptor set was obtained from a donor aged 5 to 30 with latent tuberculosis or without tuberculosis infection.

The chain combines TRBV4-2 with TRBJ2-7, with 8 bases lining up with TRBD2. The CDR3 is made up of 17 amino acids. V shed 0 bases and J 4 bases; nucleotides not matched to a gene: 11. CDR1 is LGHNA and CDR2 is YNFKEQ in the germline V gene. This CDR3 is CASSQEGRAGAGYEQYF. CDR3 DNA: TGTGCCAGCAGCCAAGAGGGTCGAGCGGGGGCCGGGTACGAGCAGTACTTC.

The V call is TRBV5-1, the J call TRBJ2-3; 7 nucleotides match TRBD1. The ends lost 4 bases at V and 6 bases at J; junction bases unmatched: 11. The length of the CDR3 is 15 residues. CDR1 SGHRS and CDR2 YFSETQ come from the germline V gene. In nucleotides, the CDR3 is TGCGCCAGCAGCGCCGTGAAAGAGGGGGCGGATACGCAGTATTTT. This encodes CASSAVKEGADTQYF. Full variable domain (remainder filled in from reference TRBV5-1 and TRBJ2-3): KAGVTQTPRYLIKTRGQQVTLSCSPISGHRSVSWYQQTPGQGLQFLFEYFSETQRNKGNFPGRFSGRQFSNSRSEMNVSTLELGDSALYLCASSAVKEGADTQYFGPGTRLTVL.

This clone was detected only once. V and J are TRBV7-3 and TRBJ2-1, with D unclear. CDR1 is SGHTA and CDR2 is FQGTGA in the germline V gene. Trimming stripped 5 bases from V and 0 bases from J, with 17 bases between. This CDR3 has 17 residues. The CDR3 reads CASSPQSLDSSYNEQFF. CDR3 nucleotides: TGTGCCAGCAGCCCACAGTCTCTGGATAGCTCCTACAATGAGCAGTTCTTC.

V usage is TRBV5-6 and J usage is TRBJ1-4, with D hard to call. The CDR3 covers 15 residues. Germline lookup yields CDR1 SGHDT and CDR2 YYEEEE. Trimming cost V 2 bases and J 5 bases, with 13 bases left between them. DNA of the CDR3: TGTGCCAGCAGCTTCAACAGTCCGAAAAATGAAAAACTGTTTTTT. It specifies CASSFNSPKNEKLFF.

This chain joins TRBV7-3 and TRBJ1-2; 7 bases fit TRBD1. The CDR3 is 13 residues long. Losses at the gene ends were 4 bases for V and 8 bases for J; bases not matched to a gene: 7. CDR1 is SGHTA and CDR2 is FQGTGA in the germline V gene. The CDR3 DNA is TGTGCCAGCAGCTCCTCCAACAGGGGCGGCTACACCTTC. It yields the protein CASSSSNRGGYTF.

The chain combines TRBV4-1 with TRBJ2-7, with TRBD2 identical over 10 bases. CDR3 size: 16 residues. Looked up from germline, CDR1 is MGHRA and CDR2 is YSYEKL. The V and J ends lost 4 bases and 4 bases, in that order; junction bases with no gene match: 10. In DNA, the CDR3 is TGCGCCAGCAGCCTCGGGGGTAGCGGGAGGATATACGAGCAGTACTTC. As protein: CASSLGGSGRIYEQYF.

The chain is built from TRBV10-1 and TRBJ2-2; D not resolved. The CDR3 is 16 amino acids. V dropped 3 bases and J dropped 0 bases, with 11 bases sitting between them. Germline CDR1 is WNHNN and CDR2 is SYGVQD (reference sequence). CDR3: CASSDLFPSNTGELFF. The DNA of the CDR3 is TGCGCCAGCAGTGACCTTTTCCCGTCGAACACCGGGGAGCTGTTTTTT.

This sequence joins TRBV6-5 and TRBJ1-3; D perhaps matches TRBD1 (6 bases). This CDR3 contains 16 residues. V was cut by 0 bases and J by 2 bases, with 11 bases left in between. The V gene's germline CDR1 is MNHEY and CDR2 SVGAGI. The CDR3 is CASSYSTGTAGNTIYF. The CDR3 bases are TGTGCCAGCAGTTACTCGACAGGAACCGCTGGAAACACCATATATTTT.

CDR3 amino acids: CASSSSGSSYNEQFF. The DNA of the CDR3 is TGTGCCAGCAGCTCTAGCGGGAGCTCCTACAATGAGCAGTTCTTC. V gene TRBV11-1 combines with J gene TRBJ2-1; 10 nucleotides line up with TRBD2. The V segment lost 4 bases and the J segment 0 bases; nucleotides outside the gene matches: 0. The CDR3 is 15 residues long. CDR1 is SGHAT and CDR2 is FQDESV in the germline V gene (reference sequence).

The V and J genes are TRBV2 and TRBJ1-3; D uncertain. Germline loops: CDR1 SNHLY, CDR2 FYNNEI. The length of the CDR3 is 14 residues. Between the trimmed V and J ends, which lost 9 bases and 4 bases, there was a span of 16 bases. CDR3 amino acids: CASSPPGSGNTIYF. CDR3 coding DNA: TGTGCCAGTTCCCCCCCCGGGTCGGGAAACACCATATATTTT.